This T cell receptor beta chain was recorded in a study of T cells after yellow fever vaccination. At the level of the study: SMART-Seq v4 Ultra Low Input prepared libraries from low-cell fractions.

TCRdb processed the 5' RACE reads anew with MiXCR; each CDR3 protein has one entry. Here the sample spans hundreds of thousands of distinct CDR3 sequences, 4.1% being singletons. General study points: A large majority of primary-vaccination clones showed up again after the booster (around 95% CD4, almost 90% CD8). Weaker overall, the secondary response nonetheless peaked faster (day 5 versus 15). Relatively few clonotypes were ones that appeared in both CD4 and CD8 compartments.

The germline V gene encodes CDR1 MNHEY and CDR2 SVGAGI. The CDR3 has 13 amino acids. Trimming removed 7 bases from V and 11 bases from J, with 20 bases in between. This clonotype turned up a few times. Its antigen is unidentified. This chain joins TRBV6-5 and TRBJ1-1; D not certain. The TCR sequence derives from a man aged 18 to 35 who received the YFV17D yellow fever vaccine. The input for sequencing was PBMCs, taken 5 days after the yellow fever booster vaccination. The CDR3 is CASTTPGALTAFF. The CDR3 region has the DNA TGTGCCAGCACGACCCCGGGAGCCCTTACCGCTTTCTTT.